These T cell receptor beta chains were read from a single sample in a study of spatial heterogeneity in lung cancer. TCRdb called the 5' RACE reads again in MiXCR, with one record for every CDR3 protein. The sample holds more than 95,000 distinct CDR3 sequences, less than 15% seen once. Sequencing was performed on PBMCs, taken at follow-up. These receptors were taken from a male donor with early-stage non-small cell lung cancer. Both conserved end residues are part of each CDR3. The D gene is left open where the match is weak. Not every row has a clone size; where given, it reads once, few, many or a size class.

v_gene	len	j_gene	abundance	d_gene	CDR3nt	CDR3aa
TRBV7-9	12	TRBJ2-7	few	-	TGTGCCAGCAGCTTAGTAGGAGAGGAGCAGTACTTC	CASSLVGEEQYF
TRBV28	17	TRBJ2-1	-	TRBD2	TGTGCCAGCAGTTCATTGGGACTAGCGGGGGGGCCGAATGAGCAGTTCTTC	CASSSLGLAGGPNEQFF
TRBV7-3	13	TRBJ2-5	many	-	TGTGCCAGCAGCTTTGGCCCTGGAGAGACCCAGTACTTC	CASSFGPGETQYF
TRBV7-9	15	TRBJ1-5	many	TRBD1	TGTGCCAGCAGCTCCGACAGGGTAAGGCGTCAGCCCCAGCATTTT	CASSSDRVRRQPQHF
TRBV20-1	15	TRBJ2-7	-	TRBD2	TGCAGTGCTAGGGCTAGCGGGGGGGCAACGTACGAGCAGTACTTC	CSARASGGATYEQYF
TRBV5-6	17	TRBJ2-1	-	TRBD2	TGTGCCAGCAGCCCCCTCCTCACTAGCGGGGCCTACAATGAGCAGTTCTTC	CASSPLLTSGAYNEQFF
TRBV9	13	TRBJ2-7	few	TRBD2	TGTGCCAGCAGCGTAAGTGGGACTAACGAGCAGTACTTC	CASSVSGTNEQYF
TRBV27	15	TRBJ1-6	many	-	TGTGCCAGCAGTTTGTACGAGCGCCCCAATTCACCCCTCCACTTT	CASSLYERPNSPLHF
TRBV10-1	15	TRBJ2-2	-	-	TGCGCCAGCAGTGACTTCGGGTCCTACACCGGGGAGCTGTTTTTT	CASSDFGSYTGELFF
TRBV7-9	12	TRBJ2-1	few	-	TGTGCCAGCAGCCCATCCTACAATGAGCAGTTCTTC	CASSPSYNEQFF
TRBV5-1	15	TRBJ2-2	few	-	TGCGCCAGCAGCTTACTAGCCCTAGACACCGGGGAGCTGTTTTTT	CASSLLALDTGELFF
TRBV7-6	17	TRBJ2-7	many	-	TGTGCCAGCAGCCCCCTTCGAGGACGGCTACGTTCCTACGAGCAGTACTTC	CASSPLRGRLRSYEQYF
TRBV20-1	12	TRBJ2-7	many	-	TGCAGTGCTAGGGATGGGGCGTACGAGCAGTACTTC	CSARDGAYEQYF
TRBV7-9	17	TRBJ2-7	few	-	TGTGCCAGCAGTCCCAACGGTAGGAAGAGAAACTACTACGAGCAGTACTTC	CASSPNGRKRNYYEQYF
TRBV20-1	15	TRBJ2-3	many	TRBD2	TGCAGTGCTAGGCCTAGCGGGGGGGCCACAGATACGCAGTATTTT	CSARPSGGATDTQYF
TRBV29-1	12	TRBJ1-4	many	-	TGCAGCGCTATTGTCGTCGGGGAAAAACTGTTTTTT	CSAIVVGEKLFF
TRBV9	15	TRBJ2-1	many	TRBD2	TGTGCCAGCAGCGGAAGCGGGGGGCCCTACAATGAGCAGTTCTTC	CASSGSGGPYNEQFF
TRBV6-5	11	TRBJ1-1	few	-	TGTGCCAGCAGTTTGAGGGGTGAAGCTTTCTTT	CASSLRGEAFF
TRBV12-3/TRBV12-4	15	TRBJ2-7	many	-	TGTGCCAGCAGACTCTCGGGGGCGGGGGCCTACGAGCAGTACTTC	CASRLSGAGAYEQYF
TRBV6-6	16	TRBJ2-3	-	-	TGTGCCAGCAGTAACGGGGTTAGGGGTAGCACAGATACGCAGTATTTT	CASSNGVRGSTDTQYF
TRBV2	14	TRBJ2-6	-	TRBD2	TGTGCCAGCAGTGCTAGCGGTGGGGCCAACGTCCTGACTTTC	CASSASGGANVLTF
TRBV4-3	15	TRBJ2-7	-	-	TGCGCCAGCAGCCAAGATAGAGGGTTTTCCTACGAGCAGTACTTC	CASSQDRGFSYEQYF
TRBV28	13	TRBJ1-4	-	-	TGTGCCAGCGGCCAACCAGGGGCCGAAAAACTGTTTTTT	CASGQPGAEKLFF
TRBV27	14	TRBJ1-1	many	-	TGTGCCAGCAGTTTACGTCTGGCGAACACTGAAGCTTTCTTT	CASSLRLANTEAFF
TRBV7-2	15	TRBJ2-5	many	TRBD1	TGTGCCAGCAGCTTCCGGGACAGGGGTTCGGAGACCCAGTACTTC	CASSFRDRGSETQYF
TRBV21-1	16	TRBJ2-3	-	-	TGTGCCAGCAGCAAAGGGGACAGGGGCGGAACAGATACGCAGTATTTT	CASSKGDRGGTDTQYF
TRBV2	16	TRBJ2-1	few	-	TGTGCCAGCATCTCTGTGGGGCGGGGCCAATACAATGAGCAGTTCTTC	CASISVGRGQYNEQFF
TRBV7-3	14	TRBJ1-6	many	TRBD1	TGTGCCAGCAGCTCGACAGGGCGGAATTCACCCCTCCACTTT	CASSSTGRNSPLHF
TRBV24-1	14	TRBJ2-1	-	-	TGTGCCACCAGTGCCCTTTCCCCATACAATGAGCAGTTCTTC	CATSALSPYNEQFF
TRBV5-4	15	TRBJ2-3	few	-	TGTGCCAGCAGCTTGGACAGGCCGCGAGGGGATACGCAGTATTTT	CASSLDRPRGDTQYF
TRBV5-1	14	TRBJ2-7	few	TRBD1	TGCGCCAGCAGCTCGGGGACAGGGCAACCCGAGCAGTACTTC	CASSSGTGQPEQYF
TRBV24-1	14	TRBJ2-2	many	-	TGTGCCACCAGTGATTGGAATAGGGGAAGGGAGCTGTTTTTT	CATSDWNRGRELFF
TRBV6-1	14	TRBJ2-3	few	-	TGTGCCAGCAGAGAACAGGCTGGCACAGATACGCAGTATTTT	CASREQAGTDTQYF
TRBV18	18	TRBJ1-1	many	TRBD1	TGTGCCAGCTCACCACCTAAACCAGGGGGGTTCTGGTACACTGAAGCTTTCTTT	CASSPPKPGGFWYTEAFF
TRBV29-1	14	TRBJ2-5	few	TRBD1	TGCAGCGTGTTACCCGGGACAGCCCAAGAGACCCAGTACTTC	CSVLPGTAQETQYF
TRBV2	15	TRBJ1-1	-	-	TGTGCCAGCAGCACACAGGGAAGGTTAAACACTGAAGCTTTCTTT	CASSTQGRLNTEAFF
TRBV29-1	12	TRBJ2-7	many	TRBD1	TGCAGCGTTTGGGACAGCAACTACGAGCAGTACTTC	CSVWDSNYEQYF
TRBV18	15	TRBJ1-1	few	TRBD1	TGTGCCAGCTCACCAGCGACAGGGGCGAAGACTGAAGCTTTCTTT	CASSPATGAKTEAFF
TRBV7-9	17	TRBJ1-2	few	-	TGTGCCAGCAGCACCAGTATCACAGGGCTTAATCCTAACGGCTACACCTTC	CASSTSITGLNPNGYTF
TRBV27	13	TRBJ1-4	-	-	TGTGCCAGCAGGGGGGGGACGGGTGAAAAACTGTTTTTT	CASRGGTGEKLFF
TRBV4-2	18	TRBJ2-3	few	TRBD2	TGTGCCAGCAGCCAATCAGGGACTAGCGGGGGCCGGGGAGATACGCAGTATTTT	CASSQSGTSGGRGDTQYF
TRBV5-1	18	TRBJ2-1	many	-	TGCGCCAGCAGTTACGTGACGACGGGCTGGGGGCAAGCGAATGAGCAGTTCTTC	CASSYVTTGWGQANEQFF
TRBV10-3	15	TRBJ1-1	many	-	TGTGCCATCAGCCCACGTATAGGGGCGAACACTGAAGCTTTCTTT	CAISPRIGANTEAFF
TRBV4-2	14	TRBJ2-5	few	-	TGTGCCAGCAGCCAAGATCAGCTGGGAGAGACCCAGTACTTC	CASSQDQLGETQYF
TRBV6-5	14	TRBJ2-7	-	TRBD1	TGTGCCAGCAGCCGCCGGACAGGGGTGGTCGAGCAGTACTTC	CASSRRTGVVEQYF
TRBV20-1	15	TRBJ2-1	few	TRBD2	TGCAGTGCTGATCCGGGACTAGAGTTCTACAATGAGCAGTTCTTC	CSADPGLEFYNEQFF
TRBV5-1	13	TRBJ2-7	few	-	TGCGCCAGCAGCTCCCCGGGATCATACGAGCAGTACTTC	CASSSPGSYEQYF
TRBV5-1	15	TRBJ1-2	many	TRBD1	TGCGCCAGCAGCTTGCGGACAGGGCTTAACTATGGCTACACCTTC	CASSLRTGLNYGYTF
TRBV29-1	13	TRBJ2-3	-	TRBD1	TGCAGCGGAGGACAGGGAAACACAGATACGCAGTATTTT	CSGGQGNTDTQYF
TRBV2	16	TRBJ2-2	few	TRBD1	TGTGCCAGCAGTGTTCCCGGGACAGCAAACACCGGGGAGCTGTTTTTT	CASSVPGTANTGELFF
TRBV12-3/TRBV12-4	16	TRBJ2-7	-	-	TGTGCCAGCAGCCCCCTCGCCTGGACCCAAGCCTACGAGCAGTACTTC	CASSPLAWTQAYEQYF
TRBV15	15	TRBJ1-2	-	TRBD1	TGTGCCACCAGCAACCAACAGGGGGGGAACTATGGCTACACCTTC	CATSNQQGGNYGYTF
TRBV10-2	18	TRBJ1-2	-	-	TGCGCCAGCAGTGAGTCGGGGCAGGGGCGAGGACTAAACTATGGCTACACCTTC	CASSESGQGRGLNYGYTF
TRBV7-3	14	TRBJ1-2	-	-	TGTGCCAGCAGCTTAACTCCGGGGCTGGAAGGCTACACCTTC	CASSLTPGLEGYTF
TRBV24-1	13	TRBJ1-2	-	TRBD1	TGTGCCACCTCAGAGGGACAGGGAAGAGGCTACACCTTC	CATSEGQGRGYTF